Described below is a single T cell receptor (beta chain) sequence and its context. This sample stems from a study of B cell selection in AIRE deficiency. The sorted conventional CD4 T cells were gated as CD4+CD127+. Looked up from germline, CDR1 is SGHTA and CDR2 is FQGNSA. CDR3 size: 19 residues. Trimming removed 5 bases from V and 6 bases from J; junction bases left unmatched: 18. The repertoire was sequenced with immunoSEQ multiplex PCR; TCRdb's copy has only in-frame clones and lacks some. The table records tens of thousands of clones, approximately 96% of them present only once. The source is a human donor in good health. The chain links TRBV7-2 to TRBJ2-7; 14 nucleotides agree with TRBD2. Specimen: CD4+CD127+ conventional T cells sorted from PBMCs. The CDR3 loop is CASSQLGGLAGANLLEQYF. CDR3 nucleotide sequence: TGTGCCAGCAGCCAATTAGGGGGACTAGCGGGAGCGAACCTTCTCGAGCAGTACTTC. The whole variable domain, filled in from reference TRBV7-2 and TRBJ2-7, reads GAGVSQSPSNKVTEKGKDVELRCDPISGHTALYWYRQSLGQGLEFLIYFQGNSAPDKSGLPSDRFSAERTGGSVSTLTIQRTQQEDSAVYLCASSQLGGLAGANLLEQYFGPGTRLTVT.